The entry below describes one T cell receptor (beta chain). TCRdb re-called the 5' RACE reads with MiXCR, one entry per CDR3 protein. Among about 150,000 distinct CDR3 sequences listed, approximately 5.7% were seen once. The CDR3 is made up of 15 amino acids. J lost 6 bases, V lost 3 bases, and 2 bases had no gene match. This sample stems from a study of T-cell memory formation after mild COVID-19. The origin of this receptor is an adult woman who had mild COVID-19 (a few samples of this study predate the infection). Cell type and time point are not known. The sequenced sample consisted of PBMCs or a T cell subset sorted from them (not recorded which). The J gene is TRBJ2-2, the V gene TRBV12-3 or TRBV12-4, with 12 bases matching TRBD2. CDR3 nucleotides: TGTGCCAGCAGTTTGGGGACTAGCGGGTCCGGGGAGCTGTTTTTT. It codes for CASSLGTSGSGELFF.